This T cell receptor beta chain appears in the sequencing data of a study of T cells in localized non-small cell lung cancer (TCRdb year 2020). General notes on the study: Comparing tumors with uninvolved tumor-adjacent lungs, the study looked at the T cell repertoires of around 250 patients with early-stage NSCLC. The cohort was made up of fewer than 250 treatment-naive NSCLC patients whose localized lung tumors had been resected. The mean age of the NSCLC patients was about 62 years, with 130 or so men and about a hundred women. Findings and caveats that apply to the study as a whole: Because the study design was exploratory, TCR variables were selected using unadjusted p-values without false-discovery rate correction. Longer overall survival was associated with higher T cell density in blood, whereas shorter survival was associated with higher clonality in adjacent lung. A median of around 57 of the top 100 tumor clones turned up in the paired uninvolved adjacent lung, and roughly 30 of those clones also ranked among the top 100 of that same adjacent lung. Uninvolved tumor-adjacent lung showed the highest T cell clonality, higher than tumor, which suggests more focused antigenic responses in the uninvolved tumor-adjacent lung. Multi-region tumor sequencing was not performed, so intratumor heterogeneity could not be excluded.

At diagnosis, tumor, uninvolved tumor-adjacent lung and peripheral blood were collected and then preserved as a mix of FFPE and fresh-frozen material. Blood samples were analyzed as peripheral blood mononuclear cells for TCR repertoire profiling. The immunoSEQ Assay was used to sequence TCR beta CDR3 regions from DNA. Turning to the authors' computational methods: T cell density was computed as TCR beta template counts normalized to usable DNA estimated by amplifying housekeeping genes. The preseqR package was used to estimate richness by extrapolating to 400,000 templates for PBMC samples and to 120,000 templates for tissue samples. Clonality was defined as one minus Pielou's evenness. To identify tissue-enriched TCRs, differential abundance testing was run on productive amino-acid clonotypes with a minimum total count of 5 and an alpha of 0.1. The Jaccard Index and the Morisita Overlap Index were used to quantify repertoire overlap between compartments. GLIPH grouped TCR beta CDR3s together with public tetramer-defined viral CDR3s, and a viral motif had to include at least three viral sequences and also show V-gene enrichment. TCRdb stores this immuneACCESS table with in-frame sequences only. Part of the clones is absent; in the studies checked, under half of the shortfall reflects unresolved V genes, and no reason is known for the rest. That table gives V, J and clone size, and the DNA gave D and trimming. A total of 9,600 or so clones appear in this sample, about 90% of them only once. 17% of the sample belongs to the ten largest clones.

A note on this clone: Its antigen is not yet known. Qualities for individual bases were not recorded, and no much larger clone is one base off.

The clonotype comes from a male donor aged 60 or over with stage III squamous cell lung carcinoma. The sequencing here drew on peripheral blood, taken before any cancer treatment.

The CDR3 reads as follows: CATSRDKGGIDEQYF. At the DNA level, the sequence is TGTGCCACCAGCAGAGATAAAGGGGGAATCGACGAGCAGTACTTC. Recombination linked TRBV15 to TRBJ2-7; perhaps TRBD1 is the D gene, with 6 bases matching. V is reduced by 0 bases and J by 5 bases, leaving a spacing of 14 bases between them. From a lookup of the germline V gene (reference sequence), CDR1 and CDR2 are LNHNV and YYDKDF. From cysteine to phenylalanine, the CDR3 is 15 amino acids long. Only CDR3 DNA is held: 45 bases, read in frame from base 1.